This TCR beta chain was sequenced during a study of T cell responses to AZD1222 COVID-19 vaccine. The study, taken as a whole, reports: Compared with day 0, the breadth and depth of the Spike-specific TCR repertoire rose significantly after two doses of AZD1222. Just a handful of AZD1222 recipients tested seropositive at baseline. White British ancestry dominated among donors, who included more females, and clonal diversity was possibly underestimated. Repertoire sampling occurred only after the peak T cell response.

The V end lost 3 bases, the J end lost 4 bases, and 13 bases lay between the germline ends. The CDR3 totals 14 residues. CDR1 and CDR2 from the germline V gene are KGHSH and LQKENI. Note on this clone: Antigen unknown.

The data were produced by immunoSEQ multiplex PCR, yet TCRdb's version contains in-frame clones alone and is incomplete. The data contain 130,000 to 150,000 clones, approximately 90% of them singletons. The V and J genes are TRBV18 and TRBJ2-7, with TRBD1 as a possible D gene (5 bases). Sample: peripheral blood, taken on day 0 of AZD1222 vaccination. The TCR comes from an adult in good health. CDR3 DNA sequence: TGTGCCAGCTCACCCAGTGGCAGGGCTTACGAGCAGTACTTC. Amino acids: CASSPSGRAYEQYF.